Following are 10 T cell receptor beta chains from one sample sequenced in a study of OX40 agonist ivuxolimab in advanced cancers. Library preparation employed the immunoSEQ multiplex PCR assay. In its TCRdb copy, this immuneACCESS table keeps in-frame sequences only and misses some clones. Where compared with another copy, unresolved V genes explain less than half of these, and the others have no known cause. Counted in this sample were 75,000 to 100,000 clones; roughly nine tenths of them appeared once. The ten largest make up 5.5% of the sample. The source material was CD4+ or CD8+ T cells sorted from blood, sampled in a trial of the OX40 agonist ivuxolimab. These receptors all come from an adult with an advanced solid tumor such as melanoma, head and neck, liver or kidney cancer.

CDR3 amino acids: CASSPRLAGGSYSYNEQFF. For the CDR3, the DNA is TGTGCCAGTAGTCCGAGACTAGCGGGGGGATCCTACTCCTACAATGAGCAGTTCTTC. This sequence joins TRBV19 and TRBJ2-1; 13 bases align to TRBD2. The CDR3 runs 19 residues. The V segment lost 5 bases and the J segment 0 bases; nucleotides outside the gene matches: 10. Per germline, CDR1 LNHDA and CDR2 SQIVND (reference sequence). Full variable domain (missing parts from reference TRBV19 and TRBJ2-1): DGGITQSPKYLFRKEGQNVTLSCEQNLNHDAMYWYRQDPGQGLRLIYYSQIVNDFQKGDIAEGYSVSREKKESFPLTVTSAQKNPTAFYLCASSPRLAGGSYSYNEQFFGPGTRLTVL.

The genes are TRBV21-1 and TRBJ2-5; the D call TRBD1 from the table was never checked on the DNA. TRBV21-1 is an annotated pseudogene. The CDR3 consists of 19 residues. Here the CDR3 reads CASSKNWPPPRQGQETQYF. The CDR3 DNA reads as TGTGCCAGCAGCAAAAATTGGCCCCCTCCGCGGCAGGGTCAAGAGACCCAGTACTTC.

In its sample, this clone was seen once. J is TRBJ2-3 and V is TRBV6-5, with 9 nucleotides matching TRBD1. V trimming: 7 bases; J trimming: 5 bases; junction bases outside the gene matches: 10. The germline V gene has CDR1 MNHEY and CDR2 SVGAGI. This CDR3 spans 15 amino acids. CDR3 sequence: CASMFRDRAVDTQYF. CDR3 DNA: TGTGCCAGCATGTTCCGGGACAGGGCGGTAGATACGCAGTATTTT.

The rearrangement joins TRBV7-4 to TRBJ2-7; D is unclear. The germline gives CDR1 SGHVT, CDR2 SQSDAQ. With 4 bases removed from V and 6 bases from J, the gap between germline ends came to 19 bases. CDR3 length: 15 amino acids. The CDR3 region has the DNA TGTGCCAGCAGCTACTTAGTCCCTCAAAGTCCCGAGCAGTACTTC. Translation: CASSYLVPQSPEQYF.

This chain links TRBV5-6 with TRBJ2-7; weak D call: TRBD1 (5 bases). In germline, CDR1 is SGHDT, CDR2 YYEEEE. V lost 0 bases to trimming and J lost 2 bases, with 12 bases between them. The length of the CDR3 is 15 residues. CDR3 amino acids: CASSLGGLPTYEQYF. In DNA, the CDR3 is TGTGCCAGCAGCTTGGGGGGCCTTCCTACCTACGAGCAGTACTTC. Full variable domain (outside the CDR3, taken from reference TRBV5-6 and TRBJ2-7): DAGVTQSPTHLIKTRGQQVTLRCSPKSGHDTVSWYQQALGQGPQFIFQYYEEEERQRGNFPDRFSGHQFPNYSSELNVNALLLGDSALYLCASSLGGLPTYEQYFGPGTRLTVT.

This clone showed up just once. The rearrangement links TRBV5-4 to TRBJ2-7; 9 bases match TRBD1. CDR1 and CDR2 from the germline V gene are SGHNT and YYREEE (reference sequence). With V trimmed by 4 bases and J by 5 bases, 7 bases remained unmatched. The CDR3 is made up of 14 amino acids. CDR3 loop: CASSTGGASNEQYF. The CDR3 nucleotides are TGTGCCAGCAGCACAGGGGGCGCGAGCAACGAGCAGTACTTC.

The V and J genes are TRBV6-1 and TRBJ2-1, with D unclear. CDR1 and CDR2 from the germline V gene are MNHNS and SASEGT. V dropped 1 base and J dropped 0 bases, with 10 bases sitting between them. The CDR3 has 16 amino acids. The chain's CDR3 is CASSEESHSSYNEQFF. The CDR3 DNA sequence: TGTGCCAGCAGTGAAGAATCCCATAGCTCCTACAATGAGCAGTTCTTC.

The CDR3 loop is CAWRAEGESPLHF. The CDR3 bases are TGTGCCTGGAGGGCAGAAGGGGAATCACCCCTCCACTTT. The chain is built from TRBV30 and TRBJ1-6; D perhaps matches TRBD1 (5 bases). The CDR3 sequence is 13 residues long. Germline V gives CDR1 GTSNPN, CDR2 SVGIG (reference sequence). V dropped 3 bases and J dropped 10 bases, with 13 bases sitting between them.

This clone has only one observation. The gene calls are TRBV6-6 and TRBJ2-5; D is perhaps TRBD2 (6 bases). V was cut by 7 bases and J by 0 bases, with 9 bases left in between. CDR1 is MNHNY, CDR2 SVGAGI, per germline (reference sequence). This CDR3 is 13 amino acids long. The CDR3 sequence is CASTGGDQETQYF. Here the CDR3 DNA reads TGTGCCAGCACCGGAGGGGACCAAGAGACCCAGTACTTC.

The V and J genes are TRBV6-5 and TRBJ1-2, with D possibly TRBD1 on 5 matching bases. From germline, CDR1 is MNHEY and CDR2 SVGAGI. V was clipped by 4 bases and J by 7 bases, with 13 bases between them. This CDR3 region has 13 residues. DNA for the CDR3: TGTGCCAGCAGTTCTGGGGGGTGGGGTGGCTACACCTTC. Translated: CASSSGGWGGYTF.